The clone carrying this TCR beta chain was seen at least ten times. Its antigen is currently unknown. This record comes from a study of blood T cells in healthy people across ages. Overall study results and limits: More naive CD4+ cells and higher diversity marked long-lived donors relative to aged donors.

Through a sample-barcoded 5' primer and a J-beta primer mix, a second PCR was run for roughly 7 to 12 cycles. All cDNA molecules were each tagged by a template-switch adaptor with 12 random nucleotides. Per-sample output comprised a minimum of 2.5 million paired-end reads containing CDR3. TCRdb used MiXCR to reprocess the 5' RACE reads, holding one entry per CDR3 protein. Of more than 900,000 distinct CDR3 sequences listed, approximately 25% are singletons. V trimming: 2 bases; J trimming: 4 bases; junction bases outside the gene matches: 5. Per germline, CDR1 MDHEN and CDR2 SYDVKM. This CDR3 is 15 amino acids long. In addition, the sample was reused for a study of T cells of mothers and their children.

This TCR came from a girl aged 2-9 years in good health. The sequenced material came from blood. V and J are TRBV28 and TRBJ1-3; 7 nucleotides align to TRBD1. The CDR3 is CASSLTTGSGNTIYF. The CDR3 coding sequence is TGTGCCAGCAGTTTAACGACAGGGTCCGGAAACACCATATATTTT.